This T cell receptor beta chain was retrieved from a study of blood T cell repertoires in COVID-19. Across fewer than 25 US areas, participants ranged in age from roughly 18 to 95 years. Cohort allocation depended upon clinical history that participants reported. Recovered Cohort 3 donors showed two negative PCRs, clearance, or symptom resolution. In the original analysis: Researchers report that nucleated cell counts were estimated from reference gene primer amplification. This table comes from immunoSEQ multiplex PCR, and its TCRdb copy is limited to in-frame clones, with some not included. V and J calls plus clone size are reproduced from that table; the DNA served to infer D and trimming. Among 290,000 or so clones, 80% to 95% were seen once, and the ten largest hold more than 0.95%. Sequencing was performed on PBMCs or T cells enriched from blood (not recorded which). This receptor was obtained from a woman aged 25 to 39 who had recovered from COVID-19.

The CDR3 region is CASSLGQGANEQYF. CDR3 in DNA: TGTGCCAGCAGCTTGGGACAGGGGGCTAACGAGCAGTACTTC. V and J are TRBV5-4 and TRBJ2-7; 10 nucleotides match TRBD1. The CDR3 is made up of 14 amino acids. J lost 5 bases, V lost 0 bases, and 2 bases had no gene match. Germline CDR1 reads SGHNT; CDR2 reads YYREEE (reference sequence).